A selection of T cell receptor beta chains follows, all from one sample in a study of patients and donors after allogeneic stem cell transplantation. TCRdb itself ran the RT-PCR reads through MiXCR, one entry per CDR3 protein. The sample yields about a million distinct CDR3 sequences, roughly 18% seen once. The sequencing input was blood, either unsorted or a sorted T cell fraction (not recorded which). The source is a human donor who was either an allogeneic HSCT recipient or a stem cell or donor lymphocyte infusion donor (not recorded which). It is not recorded whose cells these are; they may come from a transplant donor. The CDR3 runs from the conserved cysteine through the conserved F or W. For some rows the clone size is stated as once, few or many, or as a class when expanded; others skip it.

V,size,CDR3
TRBV30,NA,CAWSVVIYGYTF
TRBV6-5,NA,CASSYLGEDTEAFF
TRBV6-1,NA,CASSRDSRLYEQYF
TRBV15,NA,CATGKIELSNQPQHF
TRBV2,NA,CASSPSWGSSYEQYF
TRBV10-3,NA,CAISSPGQGAVNYGYTF
TRBV30,NA,CAWSTMEGSNQPQHF
TRBV24-1,NA,CATNGGIPYEQYF
TRBV4-2,few,CASSQELYGYTF
TRBV7-2,NA,CASSLKGRVRGDEQFF
TRBV2,NA,CASRDQGVGELFF
TRBV4-3,NA,CASSQDNPGGVGSPLHF
TRBV5-1,NA,CASSPGLWETQYF
TRBV6-1,NA,CASSERSQGNEQYF
TRBV29-1,few,CSVESGHGYTF
TRBV20-1,many,CSARAARDTEAFF
TRBV5-1,NA,CASSFRFQNTEAFF
TRBV24-1,NA,CATSDEKGIYNEQFF
TRBV6-1,few,CASRGQGVPHEQYF
TRBV6-2/TRBV6-3,few,CASSYRGSVEQYF
TRBV12-3/TRBV12-4,NA,CASSFQGSNYGYTF
TRBV20-1,NA,CSAPRTARGYTF
TRBV11-2,NA,CASRRGPGSSNTGTDTQYF
TRBV12-3/TRBV12-4,NA,CASSFGPISGNTIYF
TRBV19,few,CASSITRGEQYF
TRBV18,NA,CASSPIRLAVSSYEQYF
TRBV27,few,CASSFFPGTGREAFF
TRBV12-3/TRBV12-4,few,CASTTDSYNEQFF
TRBV4-2,few,CASSQDTRGRFLGSTF
TRBV14,few,CASSQDSPGQKGETQYF
TRBV6-2/TRBV6-3,NA,CASSYHFEGTAKNIQYF
TRBV12-3/TRBV12-4,NA,CASSSHGQGNTEAFF
TRBV20-1,few,CSGGVRAAGSPLHF
TRBV20-1,NA,CSARDTQGSDTEAFF
TRBV6-5,NA,CASYNEQFF
TRBV10-3,NA,CAIGYTASNQPQHF
TRBV5-6,NA,CASSPSTSGGKETQYF
TRBV20-1,few,CSASIPLGRGNNEQFF
TRBV12-3/TRBV12-4,NA,CASSSRGVGANVLTF
TRBV4-3,NA,CASSAGQGNSPLHF
TRBV5-1,NA,CASSFSQDQETQYF
TRBV24-1,NA,CATSGHPNTEAFF
TRBV5-1,few,CASSSDTRYEQYF
TRBV5-1,NA,CASSLAFRGTNYGYTF
TRBV9,NA,CASSVGGRPTNYGYTF
TRBV7-2,NA,CASSLGGGPGSPLHF
TRBV9,few,CASSDGTDFMRDGEQYF
TRBV25-1,few,CASSDSTSGGSEQFF
TRBV20-1,NA,CSAILRTYGYTF
TRBV5-1,NA,CASSLAPRRQGDNSPLHF
TRBV10-3,few,CAISEGSGGSYEQYF
TRBV12-3/TRBV12-4,NA,CASSHGNVKKQYF
TRBV7-2,NA,CASSILPILTGELFF
TRBV6-5,NA,CASSYPGQDTGELFF